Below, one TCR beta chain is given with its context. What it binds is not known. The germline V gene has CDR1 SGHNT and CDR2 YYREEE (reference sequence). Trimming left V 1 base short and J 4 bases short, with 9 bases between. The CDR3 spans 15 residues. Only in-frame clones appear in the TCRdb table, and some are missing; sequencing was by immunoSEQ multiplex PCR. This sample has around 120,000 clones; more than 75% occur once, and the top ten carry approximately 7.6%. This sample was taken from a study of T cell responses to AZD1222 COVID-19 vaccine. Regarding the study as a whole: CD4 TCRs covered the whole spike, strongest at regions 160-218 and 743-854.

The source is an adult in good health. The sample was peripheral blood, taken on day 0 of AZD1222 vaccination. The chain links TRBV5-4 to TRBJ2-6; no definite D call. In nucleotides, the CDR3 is TGTGCCAGCAGCTTGCGGGTGTTGGGGGCCAACGTCCTGACTTTC. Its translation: CASSLRVLGANVLTF. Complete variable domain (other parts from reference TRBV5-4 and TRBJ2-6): ETGVTQSPTHLIKTRGQQVTLRCSSQSGHNTVSWYQQALGQGPQFIFQYYREEENGRGNFPPRFSGLQFPNYSSELNVNALELDDSALYLCASSLRVLGANVLTFGAGSRLTVL.